The T cell receptor (beta chain) described here comes from a study of cytomegalovirus exposure and HLA in healthy donors (dated 2017 in TCRdb). Looking at the study overall: In an earlier analysis of around 540 of the donors, 250 to 350 Gb of sequence data and 100 million or so unique TCR beta sequences from 150 million to 200 million T cells were reported. Several DR-DQ haplotypes were handled as single units for association and clustering, since linkage in the cohort was strong. Donor age, sex, ethnicity and CMV serostatus were collected together with the repertoire data. Genome-wide SNP genotypes for about 65% of the 666 donors were used in a later genetic analysis, which treated that subset as a discovery cohort. Of the approximately 400 genotyped donors, roughly 80% fell in the genetic ancestry cluster associated with self-reported Caucasian donors. An earlier analysis of around 580 of the donors used high-throughput TCR beta sequencing to judge whether each TCR beta V gene segment behaved as functional or pseudogenic. HLA typing covered class I and class II loci at four-digit resolution. Rather than drawing on any new phenotypic data, the later analysis identified candidate immune exposures from TCR beta sequences and the way those sequences occurred across donors. The number of typed donors differed by locus: roughly 629-640 for A, B, C, DRB1 and DQB1; 500 to 550 for DQA1; around 610 for DPA1; and roughly 450 for DPB1. All discovery cohort repertoires had been generated using a single sequencing platform. To study patterns of TCR occurrence, a later analysis re-analyzed previously published TCR beta repertoires from around 700 donors and added high-resolution HLA genotyping. Roughly 300 gigabases of sequencing data and approximately 80 million unique TCR sequences were included in an early release covering 500 to 750 HLA-typed donors. Besides the first cohort of 500 to 700 subjects, a separate validation cohort made up of 120 or so different subjects was used. The study combined high-throughput TCR immunosequencing, statistical association of individual TCRs with disease status, and machine learning to predict cytomegalovirus infection status. Among 398 genotyped donors of the cohort, an average of approximately 240,000 unique TCR beta nucleotide sequences were sequenced per donor, about a sixth of them non-productive. The study profiled the T cell repertoires of some 610 subjects by immunosequencing and related them to cytomegalovirus serostatus. The study was designed to test whether signatures of past pathogen exposure could be identified by cataloging public T cell receptors. The full study reports these points: In a later genetic analysis, fewer N-insertions in productive TCRs were reported among donors in an Asian-associated ancestry cluster than the approximately 710-donor mean. Compared with equally common non-associated chains, HLA-associated TCR beta chains in a later analysis were more clonally expanded and had lower generation probabilities. A group of highly shared sequence variants was considered likely to be a technical artifact of the sequencing pipeline. In a later analysis, the rate of TCR association differed among HLA loci, with DRB1 alleles having the most associated TCRs and HLA-C alleles having the fewest. In an earlier analysis of 587 of the donors, most TCR beta V segments appeared in productive rearrangements about 90% or about 30% of the time, broadly matching IMGT annotations. The cohort was sequenced for TCR beta chains only, and without alpha or paired-chain data the features that could be detected were limited. Some IMGT-functional V segments, including TRBV6-2 and TRBV6-3, could not be distinguished by the 87-base-pair reads and were therefore excluded. In vitro tests confirmed that a few of the cytomegalovirus-associated TCR beta chains recognize cytomegalovirus antigens. A later genetic analysis associated a missense DCLRE1C variant with V-gene and J-gene trimming of TCR beta chains, and an independent cohort replicated the association. According to a later analysis, most CMV-associated TCR beta chains appeared to be HLA-restricted, and the HLA associations seemed to be driven largely by CMV exposure. Correlated functional status among segregating V segments might reflect linkage disequilibrium, but an unknown experimental factor could not be ruled out. Assigning TCR associations to individual alleles was difficult when HLA alleles, especially DR and DQ, strongly co-occurred. In the study, some 160 TCR beta chains were listed as associated with cytomegalovirus. A further reported finding was that TCR beta sequences accurately predicted the HLA-A and HLA-B alleles for most subjects in the first cohort. Sequencing depth was assumed to be roughly uniform across donors in the presence/absence analyses, though that assumption may not hold. The only immune exposure information available for the cohort was CMV serostatus. Several of the top co-occurrence clusters appeared to be linked to parvovirus B19, influenza, CMV and Epstein-Barr virus, according to a later analysis. About 17 rarely observed V segments, including chromosome 9 orphons, were excluded from the earlier analysis of approximately 500 of the donors because counts were too low. In both the original and validation cohorts, the classifier was reported to diagnose cytomegalovirus status with high specificity and sensitivity. Most TCR sequences were seen in very few donors, while some public TCRs were found in many individuals. In a later analysis, more than 15,000 TCR beta sequences were associated with specific HLA alleles at a false discovery rate of 0.05. Because HLA typing was unavailable for some donors at each locus, only the typed subset was used in association tests. According to the authors, the approach could potentially be generalized to other disease states and immunological phenotypes.

The CDR3 contains 14 residues, cysteine and phenylalanine counted. Of the read, only the CDR3 DNA is kept; its 42 bases are in frame from base 1. CDR1 and CDR2 were assigned from the germline V gene as SGHDT and YYEEEE. V drops 1 base and J drops 6 bases, leaving 14 bases in between. The cohort comprised 550 to 700 healthy bone marrow donors. At the time of sampling, every cohort member was nominally healthy, though immune exposures that went unrecorded were likely present. The donor was CMV seronegative and was included in the group of about 400 seronegative cohort members. Every donor gave a peripheral blood sample, and the peripheral blood mononuclear cells from that sample were used for TCR beta sequencing. The Qiagen DNeasy Blood Extraction Kit was used to extract genomic DNA from the blood cell samples. Concerning this clone itself: Its antigen is unknown. Per-base quality was not reported, and no clone a single base away is much larger than it.

The library relied on the immunoSEQ multiplex PCR assay. The multiplex PCR relied on a mix of 60 forward primers for TCR Vbeta segments and 13 reverse primers for TCR Jbeta segments. Amplification of the CDR3 region of rearranged TCR beta genes was performed with a multiplex PCR assay on genomic DNA. On the Illumina HiSeq System, the amplified TCR beta libraries were sequenced as 87-base-pair reads. Under the source paper's analysis protocol: A later analysis counted about 80 million unique TCR beta chains across the 500 to 850 repertoires, and 9.5 million to 11 million of these chains were shared by at least two donors. To remove PCR and sequencing errors, raw reads were error-corrected and collapsed into unique sequences using a nearest-neighbor algorithm that merged closely related sequences. CDR3 sequences were aligned to IMGT reference sequences to assign V, D and J gene segments. For a sequence to be retained, at least a six-nucleotide match to both a V gene segment and a J gene segment was required. A rearrangement was called productive if the CDR3 had no stop codons and remained in frame with V and J, and every other rearrangement was called non-productive. CDR3 was defined by IMGT convention, running from the second conserved V-encoded cysteine to the conserved J-encoded phenylalanine. In an earlier analysis of approximately 590 of the donors, sequences lacking an unambiguous match to a single V gene segment were excluded. In an earlier analysis of 587 of the donors, a V segment was called functional when productive rearrangements were above 56.7%, and segregating when the standard deviation between donors exceeded 5%. To diagnose cytomegalovirus status from the catalog of TCR beta chain sequences, a statistical classification framework was built. In a later analysis, V and J genes were assigned by comparing TCR nucleotide sequences against IMGT/GENE-DB human TR gene sequences. In a later analysis, CDR3 sequences and most-parsimonious VDJ recombination scenarios were assigned using the TCRdist pipeline. In a later analysis, each TCR beta chain was defined by its CDR3 amino acid sequence together with its V-gene family, and reads lacking a unique V-gene family were excluded. In a later analysis, 500 to 700 highly shared, low-generation-probability nucleotide sequences were removed to address suspected cross-contamination and a sequencing artifact. In a later analysis, a clonal expansion index was calculated for each public chain from normalized within-repertoire ranks of inferred template counts. A later analysis computed generation probabilities with a VDJ recombination model fitted to out-of-frame rearrangements, and checked the results against IGoR. A later analysis scored TCR-TCR, TCR-HLA and TCR-CMV co-occurrence with hypergeometric tests, applying a repertoire-size bias correction to TCR pairs. A later analysis estimated false discovery rates by permuting HLA or CMV assignments 20 times. A later analysis grouped co-occurring TCRs with DBSCAN, adding TCRdist sequence similarity when clustering within HLA-allele-positive subsets. For co-occurrence clustering, repertoires with fewer than 30,000 or more than 120,000 public chains were excluded, along with five or six repertoires with anomalous nucleotide sharing. TCRdb's version of the immuneACCESS table is confined to in-frame rearrangements and falls short of the full clone set. An unresolved V gene accounts for under half of the shortfall where checked; the remainder is of unknown origin. V, J and clone size derive from that table, while D and trimming were established from the DNA sequence. Recorded for this sample are more than 85,000 clones; around 86% of them occurred a single time. Clones ranked in the top ten supply about 1.8% of the sample.

The sample was PBMCs. This receptor was taken from a man aged 40-49 years in good health and CMV-seronegative. The V gene is TRBV5-6 and the J gene is TRBJ2-7; the D gene is not confidently resolved. CDR3 loop: CASSLSQVLGEQYF. The DNA is as follows: TGTGCCAGCAGCTTGTCACAAGTCCTAGGCGAGCAGTACTTC.